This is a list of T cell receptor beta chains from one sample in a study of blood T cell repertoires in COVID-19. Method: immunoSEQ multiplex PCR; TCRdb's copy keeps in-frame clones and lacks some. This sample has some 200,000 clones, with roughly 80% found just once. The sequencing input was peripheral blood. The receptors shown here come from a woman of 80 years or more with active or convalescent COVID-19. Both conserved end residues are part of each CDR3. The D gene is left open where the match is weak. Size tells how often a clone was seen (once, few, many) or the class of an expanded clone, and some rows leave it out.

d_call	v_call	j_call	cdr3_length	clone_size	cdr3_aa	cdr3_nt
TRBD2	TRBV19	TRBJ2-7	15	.	CASSIGLAGDYEQYF	TGTGCCAGTAGTATAGGACTAGCGGGGGACTACGAGCAGTACTTC
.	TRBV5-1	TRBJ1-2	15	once	CASSLGDTAPGGYTF	TGCGCCAGCAGCTTGGGGGACACGGCCCCGGGAGGCTACACCTTC
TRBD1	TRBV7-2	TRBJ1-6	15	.	CASSADRGVDSPLHF	TGTGCCAGCAGCGCGGACAGGGGCGTAGATTCACCCCTCCACTTT
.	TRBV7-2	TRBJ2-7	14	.	CASRQRETAYEQYF	TGTGCCAGCAGGCAACGGGAGACAGCCTACGAGCAGTACTTC
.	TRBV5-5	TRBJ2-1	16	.	CASSPSDYLSYNEQFF	TGTGCCAGCAGCCCCTCAGACTACCTCTCCTACAATGAGCAGTTCTTC
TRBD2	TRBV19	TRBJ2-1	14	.	CASKTSGLSNEQFF	TGTGCCAGCAAGACTAGCGGCCTAAGCAATGAGCAGTTCTTC
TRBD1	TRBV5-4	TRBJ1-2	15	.	CASSFAGDRGYGYTF	TGTGCCAGCAGCTTTGCCGGGGACAGGGGTTATGGCTACACCTTC
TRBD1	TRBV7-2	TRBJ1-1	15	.	CASSLGTGGTTEAFF	TGTGCCAGCAGCTTAGGAACAGGGGGCACCACTGAAGCTTTCTTT
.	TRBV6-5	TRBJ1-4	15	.	CASSPVTPGKEKLFF	TGTGCCAGCAGTCCCGTGACTCCGGGGAAGGAAAAACTGTTTTTT
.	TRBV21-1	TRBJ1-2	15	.	CASSSGQGTNYGYTF	TGTGCCAGCAGCTCGGGACAGGGTACTAACTATGGCTACACCTTC
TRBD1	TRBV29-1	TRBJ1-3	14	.	CSAKRDRIGNTIYF	TGCAGCGCCAAACGGGACAGGATAGGAAACACCATATATTTT
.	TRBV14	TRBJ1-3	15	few	CASRPPGSSGNTIYF	TGTGCCAGCAGACCGCCCGGGAGCTCTGGAAACACCATATATTTT
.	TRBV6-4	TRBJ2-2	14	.	CASSPEDLTGELFF	TGTGCCAGCAGTCCGGAGGACCTCACCGGGGAGCTGTTTTTT
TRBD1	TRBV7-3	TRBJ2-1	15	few	CASSIGQVAYNEQFF	TGTGCCAGCAGTATAGGACAGGTCGCGTACAATGAGCAGTTCTTC
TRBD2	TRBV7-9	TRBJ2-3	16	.	CASSRGTSGNWDTQYF	TGTGCCAGCAGTCGTGGGACTAGCGGGAATTGGGATACGCAGTATTTT
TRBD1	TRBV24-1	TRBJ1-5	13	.	CATSDRGNQPQHF	TGTGCCACCTCGGACAGGGGGAATCAGCCCCAGCATTTT
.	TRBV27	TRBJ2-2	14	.	CASKLAWGPGELFF	TGTGCCAGCAAACTCGCATGGGGGCCCGGGGAGCTGTTTTTT
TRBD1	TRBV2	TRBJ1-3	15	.	CASSERQGAGNTIYF	TGTGCCAGCAGTGAACGTCAGGGGGCAGGAAACACCATATATTTT
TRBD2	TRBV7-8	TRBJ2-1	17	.	CASSFRLTSGEDNEQFF	TGTGCCAGCAGCTTCCGCCTGACTAGCGGGGAGGACAATGAGCAGTTCTTC
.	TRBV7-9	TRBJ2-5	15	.	CASSLETGQQETQYF	TGTGCCAGCAGCTTAGAGACCGGACAGCAAGAGACCCAGTACTTC
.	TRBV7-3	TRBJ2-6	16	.	CASSLGAGAGANVLTF	TGTGCCAGCAGCTTGGGAGCTGGGGCTGGGGCCAACGTCCTGACTTTC
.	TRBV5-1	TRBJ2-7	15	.	CARRRGRGAPYEQYF	TGCGCCCGCAGGAGGGGGAGGGGGGCTCCCTACGAGCAGTACTTC
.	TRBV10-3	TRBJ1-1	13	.	CAITASMNTEAFF	TGTGCCATCACTGCATCTATGAACACTGAAGCTTTCTTT
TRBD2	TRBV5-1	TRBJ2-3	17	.	CASSALVSGGAADTQYF	TGCGCCAGCAGCGCCCTGGTTAGCGGGGGGGCGGCAGATACGCAGTATTTT
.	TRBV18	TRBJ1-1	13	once	CASSPGQNTEAFF	TGTGCCAGCTCACCGGGACAGAACACTGAAGCTTTCTTT
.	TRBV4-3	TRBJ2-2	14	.	CASSQLAITGELFF	TGCGCCAGCAGCCAGCTAGCGATCACCGGGGAGCTGTTTTTT
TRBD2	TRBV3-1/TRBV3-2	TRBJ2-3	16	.	CASSQDWNSGGDTQYF	TGTGCCAGCAGCCAAGATTGGAATAGCGGGGGTGATACGCAGTATTTT
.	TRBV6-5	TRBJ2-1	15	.	CASSYSAGFYNEQFF	TGTGCCAGCAGTTACTCGGCAGGGTTCTACAATGAGCAGTTCTTC
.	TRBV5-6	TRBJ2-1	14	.	CASSWREGYNEQFF	TGTGCCAGCAGCTGGCGGGAAGGGTACAATGAGCAGTTCTTC
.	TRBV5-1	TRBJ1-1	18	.	CASSLEAGWAGGRTEAFF	TGCGCCAGCAGCTTGGAGGCAGGCTGGGCGGGGGGACGGACTGAAGCTTTCTTT
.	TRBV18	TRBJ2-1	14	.	CASSPPGQPIEQFF	TGTGCCAGCTCACCCCCGGGACAACCAATTGAGCAGTTCTTC
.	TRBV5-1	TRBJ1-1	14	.	CASSLNSQNTEAFF	TGCGCCAGCAGCTTGAACAGCCAAAACACTGAAGCTTTCTTT
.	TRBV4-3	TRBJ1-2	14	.	CASSTRGGGAGYTF	TGCGCCAGCAGCACTCGCGGCGGGGGAGCAGGCTACACCTTC
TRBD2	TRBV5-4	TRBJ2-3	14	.	CASSSVGLAGVVYF	TGTGCCAGCAGCTCCGTCGGACTAGCGGGAGTTGTATATTTT
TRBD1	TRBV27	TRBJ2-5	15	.	CASSLGPGGKETQYF	TGTGCCAGCAGTTTAGGCCCAGGGGGCAAAGAGACCCAGTACTTC
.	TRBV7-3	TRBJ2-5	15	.	CASSLSPGNQETQYF	TGTGCCAGCAGCTTAAGCCCAGGGAATCAAGAGACCCAGTACTTC
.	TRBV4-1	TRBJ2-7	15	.	CASSHGKGNSYEQYF	TGCGCCAGCAGCCATGGAAAGGGGAACTCCTACGAGCAGTACTTC
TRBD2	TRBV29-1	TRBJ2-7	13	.	CSVRSGGVYEQYF	TGCAGCGTAAGGAGCGGGGGCGTCTACGAGCAGTACTTC
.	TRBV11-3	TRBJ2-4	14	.	CASSLVQAGNIQYF	TGTGCCAGCAGCTTAGTCCAGGCGGGGAACATTCAGTACTTC
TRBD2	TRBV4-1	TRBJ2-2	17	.	CASSVGSGGARTGELFF	TGCGCCAGCAGCGTAGGGAGCGGGGGGGCCCGAACCGGGGAGCTGTTTTTT
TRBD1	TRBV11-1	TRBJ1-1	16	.	CASSQLQQGRRTEAFF	TGTGCCAGCAGCCAACTCCAACAGGGGCGCCGGACTGAAGCTTTCTTT
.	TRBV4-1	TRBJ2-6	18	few	CASSHSNPYRAGANVLTF	TGCGCCAGCAGCCACAGTAACCCTTACAGGGCCGGGGCCAACGTCCTGACTTTC